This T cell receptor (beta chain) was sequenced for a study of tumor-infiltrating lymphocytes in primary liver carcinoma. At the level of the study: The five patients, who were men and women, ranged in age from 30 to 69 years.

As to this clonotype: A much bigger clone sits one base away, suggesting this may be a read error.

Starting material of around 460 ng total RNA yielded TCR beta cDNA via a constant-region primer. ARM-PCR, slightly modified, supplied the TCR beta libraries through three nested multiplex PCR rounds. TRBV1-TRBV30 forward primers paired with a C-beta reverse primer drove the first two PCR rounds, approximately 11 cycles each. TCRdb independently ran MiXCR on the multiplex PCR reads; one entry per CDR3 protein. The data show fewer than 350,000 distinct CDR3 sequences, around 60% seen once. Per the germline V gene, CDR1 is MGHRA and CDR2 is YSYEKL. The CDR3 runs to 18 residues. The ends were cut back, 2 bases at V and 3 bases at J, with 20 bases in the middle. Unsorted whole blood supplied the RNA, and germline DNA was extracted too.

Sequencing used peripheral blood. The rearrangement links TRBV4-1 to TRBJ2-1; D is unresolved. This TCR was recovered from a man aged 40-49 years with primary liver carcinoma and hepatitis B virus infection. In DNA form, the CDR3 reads TGCGCCAGCAGCCAATGCTTAAGTGGCTACCAAGACTACAATGAGCAGTTCTTC. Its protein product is CASSQCLSGYQDYNEQFF.